This T cell receptor beta chain was sequenced for a study of shared clonotypes between healthy human individuals. CD8 cells regarded as naive lacked CD45RO, were positively chosen for CCR7, and omitted terminally differentiated effector memory CD45RA+ cells. Everyone who donated was a Caucasian adult who lived in Nashville, Tennessee. Replicate sorted-subset PCRs were loaded with 150 to 200 ng DNA, 30,000 to 35,000 T cell genomes. The table came from immunoSEQ multiplex PCR; TCRdb's copy has only in-frame clones and leaves some out. The table lists just over 2,000,000 clones, around 96% of them singletons. V gave up 1 base and J gave up 5 bases, with 7 bases separating them. Germline CDR1 SNHLY, CDR2 FYNNEI. The CDR3 totals 13 residues.

Sequenced sample: naive CD8+ T cells sorted from blood. This receptor was obtained from a man in his late teens or twenties in good health. This sequence joins TRBV2 and TRBJ2-3; D not certain. The CDR3, as DNA: TGTGCCAGCAGTGAAGGGCTAATAGATACGCAGTATTTT. Its translation is CASSEGLIDTQYF. The full variable domain, its missing parts supplied by reference TRBV2 and TRBJ2-3, is EPEVTQTPSHQVTQMGQEVILRCVPISNHLYFYWYRQILGQKVEFLVSFYNNEISEKSEIFDDQFSVERPDGSNFTLKIRSTKLEDSAMYFCASSEGLIDTQYFGPGTRLTVL.